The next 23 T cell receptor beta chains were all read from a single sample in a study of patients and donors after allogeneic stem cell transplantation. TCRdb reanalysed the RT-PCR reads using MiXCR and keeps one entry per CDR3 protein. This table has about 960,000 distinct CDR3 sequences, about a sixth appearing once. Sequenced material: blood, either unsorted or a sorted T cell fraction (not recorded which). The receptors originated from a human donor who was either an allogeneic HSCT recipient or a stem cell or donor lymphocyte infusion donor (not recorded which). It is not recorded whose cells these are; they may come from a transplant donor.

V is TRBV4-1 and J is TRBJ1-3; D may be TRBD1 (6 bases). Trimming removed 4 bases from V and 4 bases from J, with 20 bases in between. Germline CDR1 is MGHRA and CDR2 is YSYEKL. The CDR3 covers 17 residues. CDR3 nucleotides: TGCGCCAGCAGCCTAGGCGGGGGGCGTTCGTGGGGAAACACCATATATTTT. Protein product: CASSLGGGRSWGNTIYF.

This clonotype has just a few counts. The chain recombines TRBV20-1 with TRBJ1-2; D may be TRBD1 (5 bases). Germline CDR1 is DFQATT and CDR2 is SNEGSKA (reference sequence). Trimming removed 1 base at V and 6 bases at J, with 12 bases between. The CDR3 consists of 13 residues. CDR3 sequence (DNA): TGCAGTGCTAGAGTTAGGGGCAGGGATGGCTACACCTTC. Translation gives CSARVRGRDGYTF.

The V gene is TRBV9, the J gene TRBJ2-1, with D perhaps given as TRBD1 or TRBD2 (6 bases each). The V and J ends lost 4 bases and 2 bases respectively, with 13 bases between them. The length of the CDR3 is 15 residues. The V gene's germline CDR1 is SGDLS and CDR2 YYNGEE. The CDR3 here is CASSLEGVAYNEQFF. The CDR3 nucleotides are TGTGCCAGCAGCCTGGAGGGGGTGGCCTACAATGAGCAGTTCTTC.

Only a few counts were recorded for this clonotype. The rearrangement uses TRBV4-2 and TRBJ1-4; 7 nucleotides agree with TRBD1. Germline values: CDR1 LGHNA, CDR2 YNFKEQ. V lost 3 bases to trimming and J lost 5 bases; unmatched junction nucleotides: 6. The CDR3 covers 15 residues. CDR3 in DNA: TGTGCCAGCAGCCAGACTGGGACAGCAAATGAAAAACTGTTTTTT. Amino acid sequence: CASSQTGTANEKLFF.

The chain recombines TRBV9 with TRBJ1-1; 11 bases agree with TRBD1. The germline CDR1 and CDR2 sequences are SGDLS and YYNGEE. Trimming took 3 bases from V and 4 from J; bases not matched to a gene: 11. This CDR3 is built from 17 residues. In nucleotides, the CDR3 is TGTGCCAGCAGCGCGATCCGGGACAGGGGGTTCGGCACTGAAGCTTTCTTT. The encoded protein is CASSAIRDRGFGTEAFF.

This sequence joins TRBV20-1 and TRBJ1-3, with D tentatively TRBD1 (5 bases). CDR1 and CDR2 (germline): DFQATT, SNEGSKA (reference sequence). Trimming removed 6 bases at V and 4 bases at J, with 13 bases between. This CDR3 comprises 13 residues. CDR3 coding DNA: TGCAGTGCAACCGTAGGGGTCGGAAACACCATATATTTT. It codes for CSATVGVGNTIYF.

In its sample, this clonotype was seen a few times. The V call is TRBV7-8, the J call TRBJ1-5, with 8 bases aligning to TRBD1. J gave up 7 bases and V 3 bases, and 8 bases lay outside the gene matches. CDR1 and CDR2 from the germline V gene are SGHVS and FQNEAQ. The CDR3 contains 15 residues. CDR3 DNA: TGTGCCAGCAGCTTTGACAGGGGAGTTTTCCAGCCCCAGCATTTT. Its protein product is CASSFDRGVFQPQHF.

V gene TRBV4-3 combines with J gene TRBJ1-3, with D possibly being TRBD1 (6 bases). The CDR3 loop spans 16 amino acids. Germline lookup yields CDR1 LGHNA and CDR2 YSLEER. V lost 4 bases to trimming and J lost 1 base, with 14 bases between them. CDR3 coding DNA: TGCGCCAGCAGCCGGACAGCTCAAACTTCTGGAAACACCATATATTTT. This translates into CASSRTAQTSGNTIYF.

The chain's CDR3 is CASSYPRLKYNEQFF. The CDR3 coding sequence is TGTGCCAGCAGTTATCCGAGACTCAAATACAATGAGCAGTTCTTC. The gene calls are TRBV6-2 or TRBV6-3 and TRBJ2-1; D is uncertain. The CDR3 runs to 15 residues. Germline-derived CDR1 and CDR2 are MNHEY and SVGEGT. Trimming removed 3 bases at V and 4 bases at J, with 13 bases between.

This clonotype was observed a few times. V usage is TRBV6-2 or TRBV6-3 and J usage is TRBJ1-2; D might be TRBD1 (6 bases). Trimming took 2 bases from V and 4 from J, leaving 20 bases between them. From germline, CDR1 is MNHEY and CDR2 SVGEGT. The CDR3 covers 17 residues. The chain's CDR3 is CASSYLTTTGWGYGYTF. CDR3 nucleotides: TGTGCCAGCAGTTACCTCACTACGACAGGCTGGGGCTATGGCTACACCTTC.

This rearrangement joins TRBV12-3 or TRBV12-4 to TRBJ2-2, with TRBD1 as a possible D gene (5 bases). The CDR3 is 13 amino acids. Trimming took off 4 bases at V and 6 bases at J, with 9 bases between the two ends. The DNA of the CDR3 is TGTGCCAGCAGTTACCGACAGCCCGGGGAGCTGTTTTTT. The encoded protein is CASSYRQPGELFF.

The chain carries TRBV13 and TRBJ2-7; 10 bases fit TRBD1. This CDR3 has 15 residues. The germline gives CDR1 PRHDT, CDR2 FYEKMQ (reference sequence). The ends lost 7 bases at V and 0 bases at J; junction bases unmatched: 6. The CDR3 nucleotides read TGTGCCAGCACCAGGGGGACAGGGGACTCCTACGAGCAGTACTTC. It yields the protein CASTRGTGDSYEQYF. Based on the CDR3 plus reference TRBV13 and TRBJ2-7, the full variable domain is AAGVIQSPRHLIKEKRETATLKCYPIPRHDTVYWYQQGPGQDPQFLISFYEKMQSDKGSIPDRFSAQQFSDYHSELNMSSLELGDSALYFCASTRGTGDSYEQYFGPGTRLTVT.

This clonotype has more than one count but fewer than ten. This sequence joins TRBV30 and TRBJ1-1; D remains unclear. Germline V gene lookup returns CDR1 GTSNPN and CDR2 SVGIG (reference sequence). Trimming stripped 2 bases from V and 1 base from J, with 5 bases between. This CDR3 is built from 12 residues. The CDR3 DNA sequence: TGTGCCTGGAGTCTTCCGAACACTGAAGCTTTCTTT. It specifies CAWSLPNTEAFF.

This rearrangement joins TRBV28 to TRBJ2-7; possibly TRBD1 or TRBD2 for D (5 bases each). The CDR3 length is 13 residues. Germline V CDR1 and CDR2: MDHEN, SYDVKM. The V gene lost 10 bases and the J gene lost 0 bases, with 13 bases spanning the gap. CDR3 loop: CATERGGSYEQYF. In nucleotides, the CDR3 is TGTGCCACCGAGAGGGGCGGCTCCTACGAGCAGTACTTC. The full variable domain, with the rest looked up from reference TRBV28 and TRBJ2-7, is DVKVTQSSRYLVKRTGEKVFLECVQDMDHENMFWYRQDPGLGLRLIYFSYDVKMKEKGDIPEGYSVSREKKERFSLILESASTNQTSMYLCATERGGSYEQYFGPGTRLTVT.

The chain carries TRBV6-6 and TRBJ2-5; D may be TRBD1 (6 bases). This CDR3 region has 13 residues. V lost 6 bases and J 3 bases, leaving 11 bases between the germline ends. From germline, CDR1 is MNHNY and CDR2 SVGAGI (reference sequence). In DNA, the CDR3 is TGTGCCAGCAGGACACAGGGAAAAGAGACCCAGTACTTC. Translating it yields CASRTQGKETQYF.

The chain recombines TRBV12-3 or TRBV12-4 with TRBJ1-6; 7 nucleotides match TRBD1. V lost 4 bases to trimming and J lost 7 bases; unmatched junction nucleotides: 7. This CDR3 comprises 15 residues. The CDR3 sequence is CASSSRTGGNSPLHF. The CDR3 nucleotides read TGTGCCAGCAGTTCCCGGACAGGCGGGAATTCACCCCTCCACTTT.

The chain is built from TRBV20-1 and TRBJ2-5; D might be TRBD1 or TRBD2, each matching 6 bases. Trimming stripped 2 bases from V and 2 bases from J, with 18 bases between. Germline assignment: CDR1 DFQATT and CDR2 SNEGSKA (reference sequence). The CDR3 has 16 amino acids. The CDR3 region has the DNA TGCAGTGCTAGACATTCTGGGGGCGGGGCTCAAGAGACCCAGTACTTC. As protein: CSARHSGGGAQETQYF.

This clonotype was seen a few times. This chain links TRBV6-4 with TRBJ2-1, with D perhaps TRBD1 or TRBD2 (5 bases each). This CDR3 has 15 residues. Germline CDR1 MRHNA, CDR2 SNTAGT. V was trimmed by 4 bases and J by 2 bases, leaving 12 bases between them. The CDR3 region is CASSAAGTTYNEQFF. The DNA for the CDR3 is TGTGCCAGCAGTGCCGCCGGGACGACCTACAATGAGCAGTTCTTC.

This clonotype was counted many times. CDR3 protein: CASSLLPGPVRDTQYF. DNA of the CDR3: TGCGCCAGCAGCTTACTACCGGGACCAGTGAGAGATACGCAGTATTTT. This rearrangement joins TRBV5-1 to TRBJ2-3, with D possibly called TRBD1 or TRBD2 (5 bases each). This CDR3 contains 16 residues. Germline V gene data show CDR1 as SGHRS and CDR2 as YFSETQ. Deletions cut 2 bases from V and 5 bases from J, with 18 bases between. The variable domain in full, completed from reference TRBV5-1 and TRBJ2-3, reads KAGVTQTPRYLIKTRGQQVTLSCSPISGHRSVSWYQQTPGQGLQFLFEYFSETQRNKGNFPGRFSGRQFSNSRSEMNVSTLELGDSALYLCASSLLPGPVRDTQYFGPGTRLTVL.

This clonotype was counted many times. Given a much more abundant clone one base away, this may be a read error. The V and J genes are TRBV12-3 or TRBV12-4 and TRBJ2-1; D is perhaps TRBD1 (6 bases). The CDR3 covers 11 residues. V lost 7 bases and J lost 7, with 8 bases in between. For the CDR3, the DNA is TGTGCCAGCATACAGGGAAATGAGCAGTTCTTC. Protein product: CASIQGNEQFF.

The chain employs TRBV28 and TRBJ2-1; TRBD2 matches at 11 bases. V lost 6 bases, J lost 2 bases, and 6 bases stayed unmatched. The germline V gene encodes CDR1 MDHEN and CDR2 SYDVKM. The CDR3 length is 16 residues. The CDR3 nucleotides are TGTGCCAGCAGCTCAGGGACTAGCGGAGCCTACAATGAGCAGTTCTTC. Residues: CASSSGTSGAYNEQFF. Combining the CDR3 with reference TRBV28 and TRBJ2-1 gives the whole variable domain DVKVTQSSRYLVKRTGEKVFLECVQDMDHENMFWYRQDPGLGLRLIYFSYDVKMKEKGDIPEGYSVSREKKERFSLILESASTNQTSMYLCASSSGTSGAYNEQFFGPGTRLTVL.

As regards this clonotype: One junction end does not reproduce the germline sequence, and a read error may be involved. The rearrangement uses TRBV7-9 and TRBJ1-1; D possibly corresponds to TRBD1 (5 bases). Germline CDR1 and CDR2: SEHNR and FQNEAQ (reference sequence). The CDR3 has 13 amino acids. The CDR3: CASRPNPGPTAGF. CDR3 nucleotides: TGTGCCAGCAGACCAAATCCGGGACCGACCGCAGGCTTT.

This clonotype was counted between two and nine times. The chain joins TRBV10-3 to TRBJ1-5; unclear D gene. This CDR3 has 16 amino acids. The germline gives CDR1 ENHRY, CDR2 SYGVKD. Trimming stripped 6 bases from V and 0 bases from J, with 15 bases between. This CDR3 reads CAIRSQHTGSNQPQHF. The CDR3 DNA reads TGTGCCATCAGGTCCCAGCACACCGGTAGCAATCAGCCCCAGCATTTT.